The 24 T cell receptor beta chains given below trace back to one sample, sequenced in a study of blood T cell repertoires in COVID-19. Data came from immunoSEQ multiplex PCR; TCRdb stores just in-frame clones and leaves some out. The sample lists under 150,000 clones; about 88% were seen once. Sequenced: peripheral blood. Every receptor here comes from a human donor in a cohort sampled during active COVID-19.

V is TRBV6-5 and J is TRBJ2-6; TRBD2 agrees at 7 bases. This CDR3 region has 15 residues. Germline values: CDR1 MNHEY, CDR2 SVGAGI. Trimming at V came to 6 bases and at J to 4 bases, leaving 6 bases not matched to a gene. Written as DNA, the CDR3 is TGTGCCAGCAGCCACGGGAGGTCCGGGGCCAACGTCCTGACTTTC. Translated: CASSHGRSGANVLTF.

V and J are TRBV15 and TRBJ2-3; D perhaps matches TRBD2 (7 bases). Trimming took 5 bases from V and 1 from J, leaving 13 bases between them. The CDR3 extends over 15 amino acids. From germline, CDR1 is LNHNV and CDR2 YYDKDF (reference sequence). This CDR3 reads CATSEEGGRTDTQYF. The CDR3 DNA reads TGTGCCACCAGCGAGGAGGGGGGGCGCACAGATACGCAGTATTTT.

The rearrangement links TRBV19 to TRBJ1-1; 7 bases fit TRBD1. Trimming removed 6 bases from V and 11 bases from J; junction bases left unmatched: 6. The CDR3 is 11 amino acids. Germline CDR1 reads LNHDA; CDR2 reads SQIVND (reference sequence). The CDR3 bases are TGTGCCAGTAGCCTAGGGGGCGAGGCTTTCTTT. Its translation: CASSLGGEAFF. Looking up the rest from reference TRBV19 and TRBJ1-1 gives the full variable domain: DGGITQSPKYLFRKEGQNVTLSCEQNLNHDAMYWYRQDPGQGLRLIYYSQIVNDFQKGDIAEGYSVSREKKESFPLTVTSAQKNPTAFYLCASSLGGEAFFGQGTRLTVV.

This clone was detected only once. The chain uses TRBV4-3 and TRBJ1-6, with D possibly matching TRBD1 (6 bases). Germline V gene sequence: CDR1 LGHNA, CDR2 YSLEER. The CDR3 runs 15 residues. The V end was cut by 0 bases, the J end by 9 bases, with 12 bases between. CDR3 DNA sequence: TGCGCCAGCAGCCAAGATGGGGGGGCAGGTTCACCCCTCCACTTT. Translated, it gives CASSQDGGAGSPLHF.

The chain has TRBV7-3 and TRBJ2-1, with 7 positions matching TRBD2. V lost 5 bases, J lost 9 bases, and 13 bases stayed unmatched. Germline assignment: CDR1 SGHTA and CDR2 FQGTGA. There are 15 residues in the CDR3. CDR3 amino acids: CASSPSGGTPAEQFF. The CDR3 DNA reads as TGTGCCAGCAGCCCCTCCGGGGGGACGCCCGCTGAGCAGTTCTTC.

This clone appeared once. This chain joins TRBV21-1 and TRBJ2-7; the D call TRBD1 from the table was never checked on the DNA. TRBV21-1 is annotated as a pseudogene. The CDR3 length is 14 residues. The DNA of the CDR3 is TGTGCCAGCAGAGACAAACAAAGCTCCTACGAGCAGTACTTC. Translation gives CASRDKQSSYEQYF.

This clone was seen once. In DNA form, the CDR3 reads TGCGCCAGCAGCCAAGACATCGGCAGGGTGGTGGAGACCACTGAAGCTTTCTTT. Encoded protein: CASSQDIGRVVETTEAFF. The gene calls are TRBV4-3 and TRBJ1-1; D might be TRBD1 (5 bases). The germline gives CDR1 LGHNA, CDR2 YSLEER. This CDR3 has 18 amino acids. V lost 0 bases and J lost 4, with 21 bases in between.

The chain carries TRBV10-3 and TRBJ2-2; D might be TRBD1 (7 bases). Trimming cost V 8 bases and J 0 bases, with 13 bases left between them. Germline V gene sequence: CDR1 ENHRY, CDR2 SYGVKD. The CDR3 runs 15 residues. The CDR3 region has the DNA TGTGCCATCTTACTCAGGGGGGCGAACACCGGGGAGCTGTTTTTT. It yields the protein CAILLRGANTGELFF.

The CDR3 region has the DNA TGTGCCAGCACCGAAGGGGGGGCCGGGAGGAGAGAGACCCAGTACTTC. The encoded protein is CASTEGGAGRRETQYF. The J gene is TRBJ2-5, the V gene TRBV6-6, with a weak D call TRBD2 (7 bases). Germline V gene sequence: CDR1 MNHNY, CDR2 SVGAGI (reference sequence). V was cut by 7 bases and J by 4 bases, with 22 bases left in between. This CDR3 is 16 amino acids long.

This sequence joins TRBV10-2 and TRBJ1-5; D is uncertain. V lost 1 base, J lost 3 bases, and 10 bases lay in between. This CDR3 is 15 amino acids long. CDR1 and CDR2 (germline): WSHSY, SAAADI. The CDR3, as DNA: TGCGCCAGCAGTGAGTTTTCGGGGATCAATCAGCCCCAGCATTTT. This translates into CASSEFSGINQPQHF.

Notes on this clone: The same CDR3 can be traced to other DNA sequences in this sample. V gene TRBV5-1 combines with J gene TRBJ1-1; TRBD1 is a possible D gene (5 bases). The CDR3 extends over 13 amino acids. Per germline, CDR1 SGHRS and CDR2 YFSETQ. V lost 4 bases and J 1 base, leaving 8 bases between the germline ends. For the CDR3, the DNA is TGCGCCAGCAGCAGTCAGGGGAACACTGAAGCTTTCTTT. Protein sequence: CASSSQGNTEAFF.

Worth noting for this clone: At one end, the junction sequence differs from germline, possibly due to a read error. The V gene is TRBV7-7, the J gene TRBJ2-1; 7 bases agree with TRBD1. Germline-derived CDR1 and CDR2 are SSHAT and FNYEAQ (reference sequence). The CDR3 contains 14 residues. This chain's CDR3 is CASSLEQGYNEQFF. CDR3 in DNA: TGTGCTAGCAGCTTAGAACAGGGGTACAATGAGCAGTTCTTC. The whole variable domain, filled in from reference TRBV7-7 and TRBJ2-1, reads GAGVSQSPRYKVTKRGQDVTLRCDPISSHATLYWYQQALGQGPEFLTYFNYEAQPDKSGLPSDRFSAERPEGSISTLTIQRTEQRDSAMYRCASSLEQGYNEQFFGPGTRLTVL.

The chain recombines TRBV6-1 with TRBJ2-4, with 11 bases that match TRBD2. Per germline, CDR1 MNHNS and CDR2 SASEGT. There are 17 residues in the CDR3. Trimming removed 4 bases from V and 7 bases from J; junction bases left unmatched: 12. The CDR3 region is CASSGWLAGGGWNIQYF. In nucleotides, the CDR3 is TGTGCCAGCAGTGGCTGGCTAGCGGGAGGAGGGTGGAACATTCAGTACTTC.

This rearrangement joins TRBV5-1 to TRBJ2-1, with TRBD1 matching over 9 bases. The CDR3 covers 16 residues. The V and J ends lost 4 bases and 3 bases, in that order; junction bases with no gene match: 8. Germline V gives CDR1 SGHRS, CDR2 YFSETQ. The CDR3 DNA reads TGCGCCAGCAGCCTTATGGCGGGACAGGGCTACAATGAGCAGTTCTTC. Protein sequence: CASSLMAGQGYNEQFF.

The chain uses TRBV5-1 and TRBJ2-5; 9 nucleotides align to TRBD1. V shed 3 bases and J 3 bases; nucleotides not matched to a gene: 3. The CDR3 consists of 14 residues. Germline lookup yields CDR1 SGHRS and CDR2 YFSETQ. CDR3 in amino acids: CASSWDRAKETQYF. CDR3 in DNA: TGCGCCAGCAGCTGGGACAGGGCAAAAGAGACCCAGTACTTC.

J is TRBJ1-4 and V is TRBV30, with a possible D match to TRBD1 (6 bases). This CDR3 is built from 14 residues. V gave up 0 bases and J gave up 7 bases, with 12 bases separating them. Per the germline V gene, CDR1 is GTSNPN and CDR2 is SVGIG (reference sequence). The CDR3 loop is CAWSVQTGSEKLFF. The CDR3 DNA follows: TGTGCCTGGAGTGTTCAAACAGGGAGTGAAAAACTGTTTTTT.

The chain joins TRBV6-4 to TRBJ2-1; 8 bases map to TRBD2. Germline values: CDR1 MRHNA, CDR2 SNTAGT. This CDR3 is built from 16 residues. Trimming removed 4 bases from V and 1 base from J; junction bases left unmatched: 6. The CDR3 is CASSAGAGASYNEQFF. Written as DNA, the CDR3 is TGTGCCAGCAGTGCGGGAGCGGGGGCGTCCTACAATGAGCAGTTCTTC.

V and J are TRBV25-1 and TRBJ1-2, with TRBD1 identical over 8 bases. Trimming at V came to 6 bases and at J to 4 bases, leaving 10 bases not matched to a gene. CDR3 size: 15 residues. Germline lookup yields CDR1 MGHDK and CDR2 SYGVNS. CDR3 bases: TGTGCCAGCAGCCTCTCAGGGGGCGCGGGCTATGGCTACACCTTC. Its translation: CASSLSGGAGYGYTF.

This chain connects TRBV5-6 to TRBJ1-2; D is perhaps TRBD1 (6 bases). The CDR3 has 16 residues. Germline V lookup: CDR1 SGHDT, CDR2 YYEEEE. The V and J ends lost 0 bases and 2 bases respectively, with 14 bases between them. CDR3 sequence: CASSLVGPTGNYGYTF. DNA for the CDR3: TGTGCCAGCAGCTTGGTGGGCCCCACAGGGAACTATGGCTACACCTTC.

This chain connects TRBV27 to TRBJ2-7; D might be TRBD1 (5 bases). The germline gives CDR1 MNHEY, CDR2 SMNVEV (reference sequence). The CDR3 totals 19 residues. Deletions cut 6 bases from V and 0 bases from J, with 27 bases between. This chain's CDR3 is CASSPLVRSTVLSSYEQYF. CDR3 DNA: TGTGCCAGCAGCCCACTCGTACGGTCGACAGTGCTCAGCTCCTACGAGCAGTACTTC.

The chain joins TRBV11-2 to TRBJ2-3; 7 nucleotides align to TRBD1. Trimming cost V 5 bases and J 4 bases; bases outside gene matches: 6. Germline V gene data show CDR1 as SGHAT and CDR2 as FQNNGV. The CDR3 runs to 14 residues. This CDR3 reads CASSPRTGPDTQYF. In DNA, the CDR3 is TGTGCCAGCAGCCCTCGGACAGGTCCAGATACGCAGTATTTT. Together with reference TRBV11-2 and TRBJ2-3, the CDR3 gives the full variable domain: EAGVAQSPRYKIIEKRQSVAFWCNPISGHATLYWYQQILGQGPKLLIQFQNNGVVDDSQLPKDRFSAERLKGVDSTLKIQPAKLEDSAVYLCASSPRTGPDTQYFGPGTRLTVL.

The CDR3 loop is CASRPGTGGYEQYF. The CDR3 bases are TGTGCCAGTAGGCCGGGGACAGGGGGGTACGAGCAGTACTTC. The chain combines TRBV19 with TRBJ2-7; 11 bases align to TRBD1. J was trimmed by 4 bases and V by 6 bases; bases with no gene match: 5. This CDR3 is built from 14 residues. Germline V lookup: CDR1 LNHDA, CDR2 SQIVND (reference sequence).

The chain is built from TRBV28 and TRBJ1-1, with D unclear. The CDR3 sequence is 14 residues long. Trimming stripped 5 bases from V and 0 bases from J, with 10 bases between. CDR1 is MDHEN and CDR2 is SYDVKM in the germline V gene. The CDR3 region is CASSRYQLNTEAFF. The CDR3 DNA sequence: TGTGCCAGCAGTCGATATCAGTTGAACACTGAAGCTTTCTTT. The entire variable domain, with the rest obtained from reference TRBV28 and TRBJ1-1, is as follows: DVKVTQSSRYLVKRTGEKVFLECVQDMDHENMFWYRQDPGLGLRLIYFSYDVKMKEKGDIPEGYSVSREKKERFSLILESASTNQTSMYLCASSRYQLNTEAFFGQGTRLTVV.

This rearrangement joins TRBV21-1 to TRBJ1-5; the DNA was not compared with TRBD1, the D call given in the table. TRBV21-1 is tagged as a pseudogene. The CDR3 loop spans 18 amino acids. The DNA for the CDR3 is TGTGCCAGCAGCACCCCCGACAGGGGGCCCCACCAAAATCAGCCCCAGCATTTT. Amino acid sequence: CASSTPDRGPHQNQPQHF.